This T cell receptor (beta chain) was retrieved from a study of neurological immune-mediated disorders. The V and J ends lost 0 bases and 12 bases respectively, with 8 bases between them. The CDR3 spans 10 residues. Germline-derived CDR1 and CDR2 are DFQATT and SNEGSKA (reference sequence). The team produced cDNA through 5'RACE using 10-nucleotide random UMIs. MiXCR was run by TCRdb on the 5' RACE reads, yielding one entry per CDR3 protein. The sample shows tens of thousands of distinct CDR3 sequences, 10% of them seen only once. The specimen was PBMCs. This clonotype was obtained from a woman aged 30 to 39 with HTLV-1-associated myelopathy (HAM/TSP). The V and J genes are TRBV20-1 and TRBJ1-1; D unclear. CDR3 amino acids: CSARDRLSFF. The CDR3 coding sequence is TGCAGTGCTAGAGACAGGTTATCTTTCTTT.